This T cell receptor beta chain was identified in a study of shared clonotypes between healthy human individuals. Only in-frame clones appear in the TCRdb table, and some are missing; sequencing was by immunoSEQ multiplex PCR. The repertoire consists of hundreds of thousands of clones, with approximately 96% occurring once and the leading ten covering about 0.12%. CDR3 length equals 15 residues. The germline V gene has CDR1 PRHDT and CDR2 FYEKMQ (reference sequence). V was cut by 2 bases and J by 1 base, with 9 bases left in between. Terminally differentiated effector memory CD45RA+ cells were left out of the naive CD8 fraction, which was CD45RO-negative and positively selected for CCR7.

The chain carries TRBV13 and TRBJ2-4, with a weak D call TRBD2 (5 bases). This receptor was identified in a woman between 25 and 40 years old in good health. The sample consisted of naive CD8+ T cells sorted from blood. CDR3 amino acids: CASSLRTSAKNIQYF. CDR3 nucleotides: TGTGCCAGCAGCTTACGGACTTCGGCCAAAAACATTCAGTACTTC.